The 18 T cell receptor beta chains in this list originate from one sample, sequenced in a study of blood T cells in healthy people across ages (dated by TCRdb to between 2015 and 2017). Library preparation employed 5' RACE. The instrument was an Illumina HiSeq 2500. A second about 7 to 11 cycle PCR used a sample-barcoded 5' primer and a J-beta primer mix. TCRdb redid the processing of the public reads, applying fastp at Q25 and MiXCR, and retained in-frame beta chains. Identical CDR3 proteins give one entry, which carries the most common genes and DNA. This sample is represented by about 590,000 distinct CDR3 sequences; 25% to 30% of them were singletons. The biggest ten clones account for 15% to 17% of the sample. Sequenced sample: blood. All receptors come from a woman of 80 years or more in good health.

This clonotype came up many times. DNA of the CDR3: TGTGCCACGGAACACCACGAGAGGGGAAATTACTCTGGGGCCAACGTCCTGACTTTC. This sequence encodes CATEHHERGNYSGANVLTF. The rearrangement joins TRBV24-1 to TRBJ2-6; tentatively, D is TRBD1 or TRBD2 (5 bases each). The CDR3 is 19 residues long. Trimming took off 10 bases at V and 0 bases at J, with 24 bases between the two ends. Germline CDR1 and CDR2: KGHDR and SFDVKD.

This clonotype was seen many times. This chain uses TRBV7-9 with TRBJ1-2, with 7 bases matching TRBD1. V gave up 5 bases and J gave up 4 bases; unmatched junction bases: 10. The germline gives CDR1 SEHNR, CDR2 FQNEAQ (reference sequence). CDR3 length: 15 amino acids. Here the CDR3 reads CASSPWGTEVYGYTF. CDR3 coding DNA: TGTGCCAGCAGCCCATGGGGGACAGAAGTCTATGGCTACACCTTC.

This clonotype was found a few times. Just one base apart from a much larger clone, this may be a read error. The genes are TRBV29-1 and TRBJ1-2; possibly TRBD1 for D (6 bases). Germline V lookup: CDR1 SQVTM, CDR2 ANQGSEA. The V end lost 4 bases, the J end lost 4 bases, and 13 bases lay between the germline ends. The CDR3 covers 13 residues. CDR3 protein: CSVGKRGGYGYTF. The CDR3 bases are TGCAGCGTTGGGAAGAGGGGGGGCTATGGCTACACCTTC.

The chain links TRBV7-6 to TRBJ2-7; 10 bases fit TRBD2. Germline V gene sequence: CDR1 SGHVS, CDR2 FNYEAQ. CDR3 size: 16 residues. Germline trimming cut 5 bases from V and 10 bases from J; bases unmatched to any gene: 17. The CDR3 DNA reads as TGTGCCAGCAGCCCCCGAGGAAGCGGGGGGGCCGATGAACAGTACTTC. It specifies CASSPRGSGGADEQYF.

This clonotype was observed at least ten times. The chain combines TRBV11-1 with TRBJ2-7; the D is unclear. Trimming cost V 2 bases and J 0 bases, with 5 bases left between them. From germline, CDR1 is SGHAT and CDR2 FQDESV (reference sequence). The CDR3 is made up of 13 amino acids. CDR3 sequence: CASSLTFSYEQYF. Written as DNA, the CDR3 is TGTGCCAGCAGCTTAACATTCTCCTACGAGCAGTACTTC.

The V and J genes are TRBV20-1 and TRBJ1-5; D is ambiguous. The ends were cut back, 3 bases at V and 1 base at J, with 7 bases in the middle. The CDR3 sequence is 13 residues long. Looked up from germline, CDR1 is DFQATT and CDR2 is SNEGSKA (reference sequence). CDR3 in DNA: TGCAGTGCTAGTGGGCAGAGCAATCAGCCCCAGCATTTT. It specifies CSASGQSNQPQHF.

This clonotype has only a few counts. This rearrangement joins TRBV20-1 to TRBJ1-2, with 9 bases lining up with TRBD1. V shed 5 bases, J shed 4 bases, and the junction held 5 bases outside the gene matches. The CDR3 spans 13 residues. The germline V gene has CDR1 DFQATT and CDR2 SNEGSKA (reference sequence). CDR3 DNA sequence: TGCAGTGCTGACCTACAGGGGGCCTATGGCTACACCTTC. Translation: CSADLQGAYGYTF.

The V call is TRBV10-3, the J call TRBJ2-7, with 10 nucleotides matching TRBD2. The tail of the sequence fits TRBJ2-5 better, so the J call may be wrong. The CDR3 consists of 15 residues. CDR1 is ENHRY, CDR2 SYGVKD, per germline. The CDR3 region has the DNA TGTGCCATCAGTGCGGCTAGCGGGAGATCGGAGACCCAGTACTTC. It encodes CAISAASGRSETQYF.

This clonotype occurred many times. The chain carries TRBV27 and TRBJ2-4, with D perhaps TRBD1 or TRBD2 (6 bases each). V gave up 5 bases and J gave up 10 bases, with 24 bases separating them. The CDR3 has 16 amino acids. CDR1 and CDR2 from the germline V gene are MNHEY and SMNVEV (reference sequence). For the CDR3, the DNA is TGTGCCAGCAGTCCAGGAGGGGGGCGGGCAAAACGGATTCAGTACTTC. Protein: CASSPGGGRAKRIQYF.

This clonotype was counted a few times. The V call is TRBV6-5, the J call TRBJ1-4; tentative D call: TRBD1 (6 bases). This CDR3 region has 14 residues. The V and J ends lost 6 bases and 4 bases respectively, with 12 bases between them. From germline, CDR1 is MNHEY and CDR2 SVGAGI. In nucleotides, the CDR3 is TGTGCCAGCAGCAGGACAGCAAATAATGAAAAACTGTTTTTT. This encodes CASSRTANNEKLFF.

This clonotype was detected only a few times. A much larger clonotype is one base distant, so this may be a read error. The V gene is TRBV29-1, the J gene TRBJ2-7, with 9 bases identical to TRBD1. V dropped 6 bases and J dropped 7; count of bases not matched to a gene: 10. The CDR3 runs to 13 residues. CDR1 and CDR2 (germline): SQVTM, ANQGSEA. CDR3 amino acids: CSVTRTGDGEQYF. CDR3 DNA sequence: TGCAGCGTAACCCGGACAGGGGATGGTGAGCAGTACTTC.

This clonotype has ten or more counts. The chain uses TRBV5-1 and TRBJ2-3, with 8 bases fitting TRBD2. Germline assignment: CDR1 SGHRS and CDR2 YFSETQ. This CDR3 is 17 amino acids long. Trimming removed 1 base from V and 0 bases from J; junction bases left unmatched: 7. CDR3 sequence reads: CASSLNPSGSSTDTQYF. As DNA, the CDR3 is TGCGCCAGCAGCTTGAATCCTAGCGGGTCAAGCACAGATACGCAGTATTTT.

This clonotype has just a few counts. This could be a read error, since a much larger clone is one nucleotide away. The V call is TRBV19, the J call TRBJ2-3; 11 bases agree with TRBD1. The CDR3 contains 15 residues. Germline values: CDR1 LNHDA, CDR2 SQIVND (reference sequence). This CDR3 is CASSPRDRGSDAQYF. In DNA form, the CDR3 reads TGTGCCAGTAGTCCACGGGACAGGGGGTCAGATGCGCAGTATTTT.

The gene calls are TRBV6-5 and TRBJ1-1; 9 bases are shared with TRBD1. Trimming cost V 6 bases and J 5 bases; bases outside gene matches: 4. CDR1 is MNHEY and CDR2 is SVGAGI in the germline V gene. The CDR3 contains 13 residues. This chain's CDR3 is CASSTGGETEAFF. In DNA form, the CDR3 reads TGTGCCAGCAGCACAGGGGGCGAAACTGAAGCTTTCTTT.

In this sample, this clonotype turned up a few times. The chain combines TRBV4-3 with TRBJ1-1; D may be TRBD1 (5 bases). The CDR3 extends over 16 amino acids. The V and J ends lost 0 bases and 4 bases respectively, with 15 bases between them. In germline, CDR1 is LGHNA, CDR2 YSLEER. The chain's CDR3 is CASSQEGTPGGTEAFF. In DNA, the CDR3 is TGCGCCAGCAGCCAAGAGGGGACTCCCGGGGGCACTGAAGCTTTCTTT.

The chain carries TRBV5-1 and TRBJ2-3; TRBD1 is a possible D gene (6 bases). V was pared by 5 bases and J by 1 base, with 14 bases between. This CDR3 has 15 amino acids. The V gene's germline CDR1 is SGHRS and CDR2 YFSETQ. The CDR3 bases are TGCGCCAGCAGGGGAGTTGGGGGCGGCACAGATACGCAGTATTTT. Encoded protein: CASRGVGGGTDTQYF.

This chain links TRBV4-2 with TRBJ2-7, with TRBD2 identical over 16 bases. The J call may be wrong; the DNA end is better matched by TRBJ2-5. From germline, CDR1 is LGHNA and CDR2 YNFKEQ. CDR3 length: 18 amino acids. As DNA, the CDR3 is TGTGCCAGCAGCCAAGCCGGGACTAGCGGGGGGGCCGGCGAGACCCAGTACTTC. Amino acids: CASSQAGTSGGAGETQYF.

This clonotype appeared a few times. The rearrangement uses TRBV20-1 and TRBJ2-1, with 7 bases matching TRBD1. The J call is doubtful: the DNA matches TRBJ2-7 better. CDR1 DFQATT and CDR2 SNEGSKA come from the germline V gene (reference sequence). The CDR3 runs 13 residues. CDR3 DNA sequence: TGCAGTGCTTCGGGACAGACGTACAATGAGCAGTACTTC. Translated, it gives CSASGQTYNEQYF.